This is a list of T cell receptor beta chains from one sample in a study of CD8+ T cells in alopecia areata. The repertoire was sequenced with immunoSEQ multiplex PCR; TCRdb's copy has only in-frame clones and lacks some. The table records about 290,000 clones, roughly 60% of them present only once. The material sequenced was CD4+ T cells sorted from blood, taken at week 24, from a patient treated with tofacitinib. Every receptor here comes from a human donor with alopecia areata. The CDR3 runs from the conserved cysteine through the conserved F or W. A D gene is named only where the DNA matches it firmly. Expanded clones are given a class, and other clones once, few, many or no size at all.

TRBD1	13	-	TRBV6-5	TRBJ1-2	CASSIDRGDACTF	TGTGCCAGCAGTATAGACAGGGGCGATGCTTGCACCTTC
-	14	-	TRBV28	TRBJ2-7	CASTPNRDGYEQYF	TGTGCCAGCACCCCGAACAGGGATGGGTACGAGCAGTACTTC
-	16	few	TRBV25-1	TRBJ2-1	CASSEYSAPSYNEQFF	TGTGCCAGCAGTGAATACTCAGCACCCTCCTACAATGAGCAGTTCTTC
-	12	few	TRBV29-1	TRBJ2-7	CSVVHRAYEQYF	TGCAGCGTTGTACACAGGGCCTACGAGCAGTACTTC
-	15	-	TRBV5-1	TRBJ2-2	CASSLQGGTTGELFF	TGCGCCAGCAGCTTGCAAGGGGGGACCACCGGGGAGCTGTTTTTT
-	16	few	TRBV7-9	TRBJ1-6	CASSPRGQRGNSPLHF	TGTGCCAGCAGCCCTCGGGGGCAGAGGGGGAATTCACCCCTCCACTTT
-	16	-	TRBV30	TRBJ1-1	CAWSVRLGHLNTEAFF	TGTGCCTGGAGTGTTAGGCTAGGACACTTGAACACTGAAGCTTTCTTT
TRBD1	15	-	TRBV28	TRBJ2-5	CASSLGGQGQETQYF	TGTGCCAGCAGTTTAGGAGGACAGGGCCAAGAGACCCAGTACTTC
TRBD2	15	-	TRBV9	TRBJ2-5	CASSPSGGLQETQYF	TGTGCCAGCAGCCCCAGCGGGGGGCTTCAAGAGACCCAGTACTTC
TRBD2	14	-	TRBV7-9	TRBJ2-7	CASSLRAGAYEQYF	TGTGCCAGCAGCCTGAGAGCGGGGGCCTACGAGCAGTACTTC
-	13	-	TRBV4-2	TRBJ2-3	CASSQEVEDKEYF	TGTGCCAGCAGCCAAGAAGTCGAGGACAAAGAGTATTTT
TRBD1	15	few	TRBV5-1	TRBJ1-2	CASSLGNRGSYGYTF	TGCGCCAGCAGCCTTGGTAACAGGGGCTCCTATGGCTACACCTTC
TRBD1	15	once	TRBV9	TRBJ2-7	CASSVGTGGSYEQYF	TGTGCCAGCAGCGTCGGGACAGGGGGATCCTACGAGCAGTACTTC
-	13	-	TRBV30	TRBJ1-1	CAWLAWGSAEAFF	TGTGCCTGGTTAGCATGGGGAAGCGCTGAAGCTTTCTTT
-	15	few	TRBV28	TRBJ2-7	CASSPPTSRSYEQYF	TGTGCCAGCAGCCCGCCCACTAGCAGGTCCTACGAGCAGTACTTC
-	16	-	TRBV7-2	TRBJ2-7	CASSPSWGGRFYEQYF	TGTGCCAGCAGCCCATCCTGGGGTGGTAGATTTTACGAGCAGTACTTC
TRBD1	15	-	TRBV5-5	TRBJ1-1	CASSPRTDRALKAFF	TGTGCCAGCAGCCCCAGAACTGACAGGGCACTCAAAGCTTTCTTT
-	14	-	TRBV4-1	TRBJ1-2	CASSHGQGTDGYTF	TGCGCCAGCAGCCACGGCCAAGGGACTGATGGCTACACCTTC
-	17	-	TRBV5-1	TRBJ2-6	CASSSSAHLSGANVLTF	TGCGCCAGCAGTTCTAGCGCACATCTCTCTGGGGCCAACGTCCTGACTTTC
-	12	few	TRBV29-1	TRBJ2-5	CSVAGGQETQYF	TGCAGCGTTGCCGGGGGCCAAGAGACCCAGTACTTC
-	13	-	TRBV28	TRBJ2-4	CATRHRRGNIQYF	TGTGCCACCAGACACCGGAGGGGAAACATTCAGTACTTC
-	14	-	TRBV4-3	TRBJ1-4	CASSQGRRYEKLFF	TGCGCCAGCAGCCAGGGGCGCAGATATGAAAAACTGTTTTTT
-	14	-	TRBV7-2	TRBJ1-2	CASSLGAFNYGYTF	TGTGCCAGCAGCTTGGGAGCTTTTAACTATGGCTACACCTTC
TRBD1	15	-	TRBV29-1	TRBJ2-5	CSVLSGTGGAETQYF	TGCAGCGTGCTCTCCGGGACAGGGGGTGCGGAGACCCAGTACTTC
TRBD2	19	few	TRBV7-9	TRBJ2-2	CASSSPGLAGVRDTGELFF	TGTGCCAGCAGCTCGCCGGGACTAGCGGGGGTTCGGGACACCGGGGAGCTGTTTTTT
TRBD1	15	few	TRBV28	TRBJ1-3	CASSRWDRDRNTIYF	TGTGCCAGCAGCCGTTGGGACAGGGATAGAAACACCATATATTTT
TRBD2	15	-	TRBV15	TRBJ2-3	CATSRLAGDTDTQYF	TGTGCCACCAGCAGACTAGCGGGGGACACAGATACGCAGTATTTT
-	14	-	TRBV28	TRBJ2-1	CASNSGVVHNEQFF	TGTGCCAGCAATTCGGGGGTAGTGCACAATGAGCAGTTCTTC
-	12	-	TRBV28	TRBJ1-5	CASVGDGQPQHF	TGTGCCAGCGTGGGGGATGGTCAGCCCCAGCATTTT
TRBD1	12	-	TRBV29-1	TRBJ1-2	CSVVRGDYGYTF	TGCAGCGTGGTCAGGGGGGACTATGGCTACACCTTC
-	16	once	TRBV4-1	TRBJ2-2	CASTRRGQEYTGELFF	TGCGCCAGCACCCGCCGTGGGCAGGAGTACACCGGGGAGCTGTTTTTT
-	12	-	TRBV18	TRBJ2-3	CASSLYGDTQYF	TGTGCCAGCTCATTATACGGAGATACGCAGTATTTT
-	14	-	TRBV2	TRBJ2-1	CASSEEVSYNEQFF	TGTGCCAGCAGTGAGGAGGTATCCTACAATGAGCAGTTCTTC
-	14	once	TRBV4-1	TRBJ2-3	CASSRSGSTDTQYF	TGCGCCAGCAGTCGCTCTGGGAGCACAGATACGCAGTATTTT
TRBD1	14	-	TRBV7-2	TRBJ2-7	CASSFSRGQYEQYF	TGTGCCAGCAGCTTTAGCAGGGGGCAATACGAGCAGTACTTC
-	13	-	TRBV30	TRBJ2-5	CAWSPGLQETQYF	TGTGCCTGGAGCCCGGGACTCCAAGAGACCCAGTACTTC
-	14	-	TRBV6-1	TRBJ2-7	CASSAPILGGREYF	TGTGCCAGCAGTGCACCCATCCTGGGGGGACGAGAGTACTTC
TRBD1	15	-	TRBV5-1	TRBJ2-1	CASSLDGTGWSEQFF	TGCGCCAGCAGCTTGGACGGGACAGGGTGGTCTGAGCAGTTCTTC
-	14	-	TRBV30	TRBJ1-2	CAWSLGGGLYGHTF	TGTGCCTGGAGTCTCGGGGGGGGCTTATATGGCCACACCTTC
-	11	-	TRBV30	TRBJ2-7	CAWGRSYEQYF	TGTGCCTGGGGCCGAAGCTACGAGCAGTACTTC
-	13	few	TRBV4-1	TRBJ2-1	CASSQDRVGGQFF	TGCGCCAGCAGCCAAGATAGAGTAGGGGGGCAGTTCTTC
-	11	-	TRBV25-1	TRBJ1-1	CASSEGGEAFF	TGTGCCAGCAGTGAAGGGGGGGAAGCTTTCTTT
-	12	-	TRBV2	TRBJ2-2	CASSTGVGELFF	TGTGCCAGCAGTACAGGCGTCGGGGAGCTGTTTTTT
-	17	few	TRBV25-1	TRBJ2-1	CASRPLRQGGTYNEQFF	TGTGCCAGCAGGCCCCTAAGACAGGGAGGGACCTACAATGAGCAGTTCTTC
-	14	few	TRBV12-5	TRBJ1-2	CASGFWTTGSGYTF	TGTGCTAGTGGTTTCTGGACCACCGGGAGTGGCTACACCTTC
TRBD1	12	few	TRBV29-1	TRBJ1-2	CSTTGTGGWDTF	TGCAGCACTACCGGGACAGGGGGCTGGGACACCTTC
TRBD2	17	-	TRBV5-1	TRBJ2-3	CASSLPTSALSTDTQYF	TGCGCCAGCAGCTTACCGACTAGCGCGCTTAGCACAGATACGCAGTATTTT
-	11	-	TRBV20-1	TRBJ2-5	CSALTLETQYF	TGCAGTGCCCTTACCCTAGAGACCCAGTACTTC
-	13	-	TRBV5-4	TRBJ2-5	CASSLPSGETQYF	TGTGCCAGCAGCTTGCCAAGCGGAGAGACCCAGTACTTC